This TCR beta chain was sequenced for a study of PD-L1 blockade in urothelial cancer (dated by TCRdb to about 2017). Study-level background: Every patient began therapy in 2014 and was given atezolizumab 1,200 mg intravenously every 3 weeks. Durable clinical benefit was defined as progression-free survival longer than 6 months, and TCR features were also tested against progression-free and overall survival. Pretreatment blood TCR-seq was available for around 29 patients, at least one posttreatment blood collection was obtained for 24 patients, and tumor TCR-seq was available for 24 patients. Blood samples were analyzed at 3 weeks after treatment start (second dose) and at 6 weeks after treatment start. In the same patients, whole exome sequencing and RNA sequencing of pretreatment tumors were performed in addition to TCR sequencing. Somatic, immune and clinical correlates of response to PD-L1 blockade with atezolizumab in urothelial cancer were the focus of an exploratory multi-omic analysis. Pretreatment tumor samples, along with matched peripheral blood serially collected before and after atezolizumab treatment, were subjected to TCR sequencing. About 90% of the roughly 29 patients were identified as males with urothelial cancer of bladder origin, and a prior smoking history was reported by 18 of 29 patients. Patients had an ECOG performance status of 0 or 1 and had received between 0 and 3 prior chemotherapy regimens. Blood samples gave median yields of around 140,000 T cells and approximately 80,000 unique TCRs, along with a median clonality of around 0.08. Durable clinical benefit was achieved by nine patients and was not achieved by 20 patients.

Synthetic TCR analog templates were spiked into each PCR so that absolute template abundance could be estimated from read counts. TCRbeta CDR3 regions were amplified from genomic DNA with bias-controlled V and J gene primers using the immunoSEQ assay. Sequencing of rearranged TCRbeta segments was done at approximately 20X coverage. From the authors' description of their analysis: Sequencing errors were corrected by clustering and CDR3s were annotated against IMGT to assign V, D and J genes. Out-of-frame and stop-codon sequences were excluded, and only productive TCRbeta rearrangements were used in downstream analyses. Clonality was computed as one minus Shannon entropy normalized by the log of the number of unique productive sequences. Clones differing between time points or between blood and tumor were identified by Fisher's exact test with Benjamini-Hochberg correction at adjusted p below 0.01. TCRdb stores this immuneACCESS table with in-frame sequences only. Part of the clones is absent; in the studies checked, under half of the shortfall reflects unresolved V genes, and no reason is known for the rest. The DNA gave D and trimming, while V, J and clone size come from that table. A total of some 120,000 clones appear in this sample, around 88% of them only once. In total, the top ten clones hold 1.5% to 2% of the sample.

The sample's time point label, in plain terms: peripheral blood 6 weeks after treatment start. A cohort of 25 to 30 patients with locally advanced or metastatic urothelial carcinoma, treated at Memorial Sloan Kettering on a trial protocol, was included. Peripheral blood mononuclear cells were collected from each patient pretreatment and during treatment, giving between 1 and 8 total time points per patient. The Qiagen DNeasy Blood extraction kit was used to purify genomic DNA from total PBMCs and from tumor samples. PBMCs were collected pretreatment and during treatment and were isolated and stored as previously described. Note on this clone: Its antigen is still unknown. No much larger clonotype is one base removed from it; base qualities were not supplied.

Here is what the overall study found, with its caveats: Improved progression-free and overall survival was found to be associated with pretreatment peripheral blood TCR clonality below the median. Because the sample size was small (n of about 30) and many of the analyses were exploratory, the results are meant to be hypothesis-generating. Greater expansion of tumor-associated TCR clones in peripheral blood 3 weeks after the start of treatment was observed in patients with durable benefit (n of about 20, p = 0.022).

CDR1 and CDR2 are drawn from the germline V gene: MNHNS, SASEGT. V is clipped by 11 bases and J by 4 bases, and the sequence between their germline boundaries is 17 bases long. CDR3 length: 14 amino acids, cysteine to phenylalanine. Only the CDR3 DNA stays, 42 bases, in frame from base 1. The sequence derives from a man between 60 and 70 years old with urothelial cancer. The chain links TRBV6-1 with TRBJ1-4, with TRBD1 tentatively as D gene (5 bases match). The sequenced sample was PBMCs, obtained around atezolizumab (anti-PD-L1) treatment. CDR3 region: CASSSGANNEKLFF. In nucleotide form, the sequence is TGTGCCTCCAGCAGCGGGGCTAATAATGAAAAACTGTTTTTT.